The source of this TCR beta chain is a study of CD8 T cells in ankylosing spondylitis. Study-wide results and limits: What seemed typical of ankylosing spondylitis blood was a TCR beta motif built from roughly eight highly homologous variants. Researchers reportedly found disease-linked clones significantly enriched in matched ankylosing spondylitis synovial fluid.

This clonotype was recorded at least ten times. Its cognate antigen is unknown. TCRdb re-analysed the 5' RACE reads in MiXCR, keeping a single row per CDR3 protein. The table shows tens of thousands of distinct CDR3 sequences, with about 9.4% occurring only once. The CDR3 totals 17 residues. Trimming took off 0 bases at V and 0 bases at J, with 13 bases between the two ends. Looked up from germline, CDR1 is MNHEY and CDR2 is SMNVEV (reference sequence). V usage is TRBV27 and J usage is TRBJ2-3; possibly TRBD2 for D (6 bases). Sequencing was done on a sample of blood, either unsorted or a sorted T cell fraction (not recorded which). The receptor was derived from a male donor with ankylosing spondylitis or in good health (not recorded which). The CDR3 nucleotides are TGTGCCAGCAGTTTATCTCCCCGGGGGATTAGCACAGATACGCAGTATTTT. Translated, it gives CASSLSPRGISTDTQYF.